This passage covers 8 T cell receptor beta chains from one sample sequenced in a study of T cell responses to AZD1222 COVID-19 vaccine. Method: immunoSEQ multiplex PCR; TCRdb's copy keeps in-frame clones and lacks some. The table lists about 130,000 clones, about 86% of them singletons. Here the sequenced sample was peripheral blood, taken on day 0 of AZD1222 vaccination. These TCRs come from an adult in good health.

This clone was found once. The chain combines TRBV7-3 with TRBJ2-7; TRBD2 agrees at 7 bases. This CDR3 is 13 amino acids long. Per germline, CDR1 SGHTA and CDR2 FQGTGA. J gave up 6 bases and V 3 bases, and 5 bases lay outside the gene matches. DNA of the CDR3: TGTGCCAGCAGCTTGGGAGGGCCGGGCGAGCAGTACTTC. Translation: CASSLGGPGEQYF.

V gene TRBV19 combines with J gene TRBJ2-2; no definite D call. The CDR3 covers 17 residues. Trimming removed 6 bases from V and 5 bases from J, with 22 bases in between. Germline CDR1 and CDR2: LNHDA and SQIVND (reference sequence). This chain's CDR3 is CASRLLGSGVKTGELFF. For the CDR3, the DNA is TGTGCCAGTAGATTGTTAGGATCAGGAGTAAAGACCGGGGAGCTGTTTTTT.

This clone has a single count. The chain is built from TRBV29-1 and TRBJ2-5; D not certain. Germline-derived CDR1 and CDR2 are SQVTM and ANQGSEA. This CDR3 has 13 amino acids. Trimming removed 2 bases at V and 2 bases at J, with 9 bases between. CDR3 region: CSVESELQETQYF. The CDR3 bases are TGCAGCGTTGAATCAGAACTTCAAGAGACCCAGTACTTC. The variable domain in full, completed from reference TRBV29-1 and TRBJ2-5, reads SAVISQKPSRDICQRGTSLTIQCQVDSQVTMMFWYRQQPGQSLTLIATANQGSEATYESGFVIDKFPISRPNLTFSTLTVSNMSPEDSSIYLCSVESELQETQYFGPGTRLLVL.

V and J are TRBV2 and TRBJ1-3; no clear D. The CDR3 extends over 16 amino acids. In germline, CDR1 is SNHLY, CDR2 FYNNEI. Trimming stripped 2 bases from V and 0 bases from J, with 11 bases between. The chain's CDR3 is CASSEIRINSGNTIYF. The DNA for the CDR3 is TGTGCCAGCAGTGAAATACGGATCAACTCTGGAAACACCATATATTTT. The variable domain in full, completed from reference TRBV2 and TRBJ1-3, reads EPEVTQTPSHQVTQMGQEVILRCVPISNHLYFYWYRQILGQKVEFLVSFYNNEISEKSEIFDDQFSVERPDGSNFTLKIRSTKLEDSAMYFCASSEIRINSGNTIYFGEGSWLTVV.

The V and J genes are TRBV5-1 and TRBJ2-1; 11 positions match TRBD1. CDR3 size: 15 residues. CDR1 SGHRS and CDR2 YFSETQ come from the germline V gene. V gave up 4 bases and J gave up 2 bases; unmatched junction bases: 2. The CDR3 here is CASSPGQGAYNEQFF. For the CDR3, the DNA is TGCGCCAGCAGCCCGGGACAGGGGGCCTACAATGAGCAGTTCTTC.

This rearrangement joins TRBV2 to TRBJ2-4, with D possibly TRBD2 on 6 matching bases. The V gene lost 5 bases and the J gene lost 0 bases, with 14 bases spanning the gap. Per the germline V gene, CDR1 is SNHLY and CDR2 is FYNNEI. The CDR3 length is 16 residues. The CDR3 nucleotides are TGTGCCAGCAGTTCTGGGACTGACCTAGCCAAAAACATTCAGTACTTC. Amino acids: CASSSGTDLAKNIQYF.

The chain is built from TRBV6-1 and TRBJ2-7; D remains ambiguous. Germline loops: CDR1 MNHNS, CDR2 SASEGT. The ends were cut back, 2 bases at V and 6 bases at J, with 8 bases in the middle. The CDR3 runs to 12 residues. CDR3 DNA sequence: TGTGCCAGCAGTGAAAATTCCGTCGAGCAGTACTTC. Its translation: CASSENSVEQYF.

The genes are TRBV6-5 and TRBJ2-2; TRBD1 might be the D (5 bases). This CDR3 spans 15 amino acids. The ends were cut back, 6 bases at V and 1 base at J, with 12 bases in the middle. Germline V gives CDR1 MNHEY, CDR2 SVGAGI. CDR3 sequence (DNA): TGTGCCAGCAGCCACGACAGTTTGAACACCGGGGAGCTGTTTTTT. Protein: CASSHDSLNTGELFF.